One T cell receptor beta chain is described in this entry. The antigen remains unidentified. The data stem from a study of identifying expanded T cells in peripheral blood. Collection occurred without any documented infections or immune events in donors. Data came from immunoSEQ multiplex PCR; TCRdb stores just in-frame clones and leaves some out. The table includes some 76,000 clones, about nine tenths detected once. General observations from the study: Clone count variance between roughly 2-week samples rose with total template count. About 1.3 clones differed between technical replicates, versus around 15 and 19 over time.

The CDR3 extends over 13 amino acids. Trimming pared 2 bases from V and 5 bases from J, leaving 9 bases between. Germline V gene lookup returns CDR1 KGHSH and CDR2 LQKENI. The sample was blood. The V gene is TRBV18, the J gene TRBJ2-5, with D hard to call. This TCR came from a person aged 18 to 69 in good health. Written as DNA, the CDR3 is TGTGCCAGCTCACCATCAATGGGGGAGACCCAGTACTTC. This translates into CASSPSMGETQYF.